This T cell receptor beta chain is from a study of cytomegalovirus exposure and HLA in healthy donors (dated by TCRdb to between 2016 and 2019). Regarding the complete study: An earlier analysis of some 500 of the donors reported approximately 270 Gb of sequence data and some 120 million unique TCR beta sequences from 150 million to 200 million T cells. Approximately 310 gigabases of sequencing data and approximately 84 million unique TCR sequences were included in an early release covering 550 to 650 HLA-typed donors. Among the approximately 400 genotyped donors, about 85% belonged to the genetic ancestry cluster associated with self-reported Caucasian donors. The study was designed to test whether signatures of past pathogen exposure could be identified by cataloging public T cell receptors. The study used immunosequencing to profile the T cell repertoires of several hundred subjects and linked those repertoires to cytomegalovirus serostatus. Along with the roughly 710-subject first cohort, a separate validation cohort of over 90 different subjects was used. The study combined high-throughput TCR immunosequencing, statistical association of individual TCRs with disease status, and machine learning to predict cytomegalovirus infection status. To study patterns of TCR occurrence, a later analysis re-analyzed previously published TCR beta repertoires from around 670 donors and added high-resolution HLA genotyping. In the later analysis, no new phenotypic data were used to find candidate immune exposures; instead, reliance was placed on TCR beta sequences and their occurrence across donors. An earlier analysis of several hundred of the donors applied high-throughput TCR beta sequencing to assess whether each TCR beta V gene segment acted as functional or pseudogenic. Alongside the repertoire data, information on donor age, sex, ethnicity and CMV serostatus was compiled. Genome-wide SNP genotypes for about three fifths of the 666 donors were used in a later genetic analysis, which treated that subset as a discovery cohort. All discovery cohort repertoires had been generated using a single sequencing platform. Class I and class II HLA loci were covered by the typing at four-digit resolution. Typing coverage varied by locus: roughly 629-640 donors for A, B, C, DRB1 and DQB1; 500 to 550 for DQA1; approximately 610 for DPA1; roughly 450 for DPB1. Roughly five DR-DQ haplotypes were treated as single units for association and clustering because of strong linkage in the cohort. Among 300 to 500 genotyped donors of the cohort, an average of roughly 230,000 unique TCR beta nucleotide sequences was sequenced per donor, of which roughly 17% were non-productive.

The method behind the library was the immunoSEQ multiplex PCR assay. The multiplex PCR relied on a mix of 60 forward primers for TCR Vbeta segments and 13 reverse primers for TCR Jbeta segments. The CDR3 region of rearranged TCR beta genes was amplified from genomic DNA by a multiplex PCR assay. The amplified TCR beta libraries were sequenced on the Illumina HiSeq System as 87-base-pair reads. As for the original processing: A later analysis counted 65 million to 90 million unique TCR beta chains across the 666 repertoires, and 10 million to 12 million of these chains were shared by at least two donors. Raw reads were error-corrected and collapsed into unique sequences by a nearest-neighbor algorithm in which closely related sequences were merged to remove PCR and sequencing errors. To assign V, D and J gene segments, CDR3 sequences were aligned to IMGT reference sequences. For a sequence to be retained, a match of at least six nucleotides to both a V gene segment and a J gene segment was required. Rearrangements were called productive when the CDR3 lacked stop codons and stayed in frame with V and J; all others were non-productive. CDR3 was defined by IMGT convention, running from the second conserved V-encoded cysteine to the conserved J-encoded phenylalanine. The earlier analysis of 450 to 750 of the donors excluded any sequence lacking an unambiguous match to a single V gene segment. An earlier analysis of 587 of the donors classified V segments as functional when productive rearrangements were above 56.7% and as segregating when the standard deviation between donors was above 5%. A statistical classification framework was developed to diagnose cytomegalovirus status using the catalog of TCR beta chain sequences. V and J gene assignment, in a later analysis, came from comparing TCR nucleotide sequences with IMGT/GENE-DB human TR gene sequences. The TCRdist pipeline was used in a later analysis to assign CDR3 sequences and most-parsimonious VDJ recombination scenarios. In a later analysis, every TCR beta chain was defined by the combination of its CDR3 amino acid sequence and its V-gene family, and reads without a unique V-gene family were dropped. A later analysis removed roughly 590 highly shared, low-generation-probability nucleotide sequences to deal with suspected cross-contamination and a sequencing artifact. A later analysis calculated a clonal expansion index for each public chain from normalized within-repertoire ranks of inferred template counts. A later analysis computed generation probabilities with a VDJ recombination model fitted to out-of-frame rearrangements, and checked the results against IGoR. A later analysis scored TCR-TCR, TCR-HLA and TCR-CMV co-occurrence with hypergeometric tests, applying a repertoire-size bias correction to TCR pairs. False discovery rates were estimated in a later analysis by permuting HLA or CMV assignments 20 times. In a later analysis, co-occurring TCRs were grouped using DBSCAN, with TCRdist sequence similarity added in when clustering inside HLA-allele-positive subsets. For co-occurrence clustering, repertoires with fewer than 30,000 or more than 120,000 public chains were excluded, along with several repertoires with anomalous nucleotide sharing. This is the immuneACCESS table as TCRdb keeps it, with only in-frame sequences that have V and J called. A part of the clones is gone; compared with another copy, unresolved V genes explain less than half, and the rest is unexplained. D and trimming were read from the DNA, whereas the V and J calls and clone size are those reported in that table. The sample table lists about 150,000 clones, about 76% of them with a count of one. Of the sample, 1.3% to 1.5% falls within the top ten clones.

Overall study results and their limits: CMV serostatus was the only immune exposure information available for the cohort. According to a later genetic analysis, donors in an Asian-associated ancestry cluster had fewer N-insertions in productive TCRs than the approximately 700-donor mean. Because counts were too low, about 18 rarely observed V segments, including chromosome 9 orphons, were left out of the earlier analysis of several hundred of the donors. Most TCR sequences were observed very rarely across donors, whereas some public TCRs were present in many individuals. Specific HLA alleles were associated with over 15,000 TCR beta sequences at a false discovery rate of 0.05 in a later analysis. A group of highly shared sequence variants was considered likely to be a technical artifact of the sequencing pipeline. Cytomegalovirus status was reported to be diagnosed by the classifier with high specificity and sensitivity in both the original and validation cohorts. Strong co-occurrence of HLA alleles, especially DR and DQ, made assigning TCR associations to individual alleles difficult. Some IMGT-functional V segments, including TRBV6-2 and TRBV6-3, could not be distinguished by the 87-base-pair reads and were therefore excluded. An association between a missense DCLRE1C variant and V-gene and J-gene trimming of TCR beta chains was found in a later genetic analysis and replicated in an independent cohort. In a later analysis, most CMV-associated TCR beta chains were found to appear HLA-restricted, with HLA associations seemingly driven largely by CMV exposure. Roughly uniform sequencing depth across donors was assumed in presence/absence analyses, although this assumption may not hold. A further reported finding was that TCR beta sequences accurately predicted the HLA-A and HLA-B alleles for most subjects in the first cohort. Linkage disequilibrium might explain the correlated functional status among segregating V segments, but an unknown experimental factor could not be excluded. In an earlier analysis of some 500 of the donors, most TCR beta V segments appeared in productive rearrangements about 87% or about 30% of the time, broadly matching IMGT annotations. In a later analysis, TCR association rates were found to vary across HLA loci, with the most associated TCRs seen for DRB1 alleles and the fewest for HLA-C alleles. It was suggested by the authors that the approach could potentially be generalized to other disease states and immunological phenotypes. The study gave a list of about 150 TCR beta chains associated with cytomegalovirus. Several of the top co-occurrence clusters appeared to be linked to parvovirus B19, influenza, CMV and Epstein-Barr virus, according to a later analysis. In vitro tests confirmed that a few of the cytomegalovirus-associated TCR beta chains recognize cytomegalovirus antigens. Because some donors lacked HLA typing at each locus, the association tests relied only on the typed subset. In a later analysis, HLA-associated TCR beta chains were found to be more clonally expanded and to have lower generation probabilities than equally common non-associated chains. Only TCR beta chains were sequenced in this cohort, and the absence of alpha or paired-chain data limited detectable features.

The cohort consisted of 600 to 750 healthy bone marrow donors. Cohort members were all nominally healthy when sampled, although unrecorded immune exposures were likely present. The donor was CMV seronegative and was included in the group of a few hundred seronegative cohort members. A peripheral blood sample was collected from each donor, and TCR beta sequencing was performed on peripheral blood mononuclear cells. Genomic DNA was extracted from the blood cell samples with the Qiagen DNeasy Blood Extraction Kit. Germline trimming amounts to 0 bases on V and 3 bases on J, with 9 as the count of junction bases outside the gene matches. CDR1 and CDR2, looked up from the germline V gene, are LGHNA and YNFKEQ. From the cysteine up to the phenylalanine, the CDR3 has a length of 17 residues. The entry retains the CDR3 DNA only, 51 bases that are in frame from base 1. This clone showed up just once. Its antigen specificity is not known. Base qualities were left out, and no much larger clone turns up one base away.

This chain is built from TRBV4-2 and TRBJ2-5, and TRBD2 aligns with 8 junction nucleotides. Sequencing used PBMCs. The sequence derives from a woman in her thirties or forties in good health and CMV-seronegative. The CDR3 reads as follows: CASSQDHSGDPKETQYF. The nucleotide sequence is TGTGCCAGCAGCCAAGATCATAGCGGGGATCCCAAAGAGACCCAGTACTTC.